The 15 T cell receptor beta chains in this list originate from one sample, sequenced in a study of shared clonotypes between healthy human individuals. Positive CCR7 selection of CD45RO-negative cells yielded the naive CD8 cells, and terminally differentiated effector memory CD45RA+ cells were excluded. TCRdb's table, derived via immunoSEQ multiplex PCR, lists solely in-frame clones and lacks some. Seen here are around 2.1 million clones, around 93% observed once, and the top ten hold more than 1.5%. Sample: naive CD8+ T cells from PBMCs. These receptor sequences come from a man younger than 30 in good health. Some clones in this sample may be carry-over from other donors' samples.

This chain connects TRBV6-5 to TRBJ1-1; unclear D gene. The CDR3 covers 12 residues. V dropped 5 bases and J dropped 5 bases, with 9 bases sitting between them. CDR1 is MNHEY, CDR2 SVGAGI, per germline. CDR3 in DNA: TGTGCCAGCAGTCAGGATGGGACTGAAGCTTTCTTT. Translating it yields CASSQDGTEAFF.

This clone was observed a single time. The gene calls are TRBV28 and TRBJ1-2; maybe TRBD1 (5 bases). With 2 bases removed from V and 4 bases from J, the gap between germline ends came to 11 bases. Per germline, CDR1 MDHEN and CDR2 SYDVKM. The CDR3 sequence is 14 residues long. This CDR3 is CASSLAGTVYGYTF. For the CDR3, the DNA is TGTGCCAGCAGTTTAGCCGGGACGGTCTATGGCTACACCTTC.

Details on this clone: This same CDR3 is encoded by further DNA sequences in the sample. The rearrangement joins TRBV19 to TRBJ1-1; maybe TRBD1 (5 bases). Germline V gene sequence: CDR1 LNHDA, CDR2 SQIVND (reference sequence). The CDR3 has 13 residues. V was pared by 4 bases and J by 1 base, with 7 bases between. CDR3 DNA sequence: TGTGCCAGTAGTAGGACATCGAACACTGAAGCTTTCTTT. This sequence encodes CASSRTSNTEAFF. The whole variable domain, filled in from reference TRBV19 and TRBJ1-1, reads DGGITQSPKYLFRKEGQNVTLSCEQNLNHDAMYWYRQDPGQGLRLIYYSQIVNDFQKGDIAEGYSVSREKKESFPLTVTSAQKNPTAFYLCASSRTSNTEAFFGQGTRLTVV.

The rearrangement links TRBV9 to TRBJ2-1; 7 bases map to TRBD2. V shed 3 bases, J shed 7 bases, and the junction held 13 bases outside the gene matches. The germline CDR1 and CDR2 sequences are SGDLS and YYNGEE. This CDR3 is 16 amino acids long. The CDR3 nucleotides read TGTGCCAGCAGCGGCGGGGGACTATCGTCATGGAATGAGCAGTTCTTC. This sequence encodes CASSGGGLSSWNEQFF. Complete variable domain (other parts from reference TRBV9 and TRBJ2-1): DSGVTQTPKHLITATGQRVTLRCSPRSGDLSVYWYQQSLDQGLQFLIQYYNGEERAKGNILERFSAQQFPDLHSELNLSSLELGDSALYFCASSGGGLSSWNEQFFGPGTRLTVL.

The chain joins TRBV27 to TRBJ2-3, with 8 bases fitting TRBD1. V shed 8 bases and J 6 bases; nucleotides not matched to a gene: 10. The CDR3 extends over 14 amino acids. The germline gives CDR1 MNHEY, CDR2 SMNVEV (reference sequence). The CDR3 DNA follows: TGTGCCAGCTGCCAGGACAGGGAGTTCGATACGCAGTATTTT. This encodes CASCQDREFDTQYF.

The rearrangement joins TRBV30 to TRBJ1-1; D gene ambiguous. V shed 0 bases and J shed 0 bases, with 8 bases lying between them. The CDR3 consists of 14 residues. Per the germline V gene, CDR1 is GTSNPN and CDR2 is SVGIG (reference sequence). CDR3 coding DNA: TGTGCCTGGAGTGTATTGGAGATGAACACTGAAGCTTTCTTT. This sequence encodes CAWSVLEMNTEAFF.

This chain links TRBV28 with TRBJ2-5; TRBD1 might be the D (7 bases). Germline-derived CDR1 and CDR2 are MDHEN and SYDVKM. The CDR3 is 16 amino acids. V was shortened by 3 bases and J by 3 bases, with 17 bases between the two germline ends. CDR3: CASSFRRGRGEETQYF. Written as DNA, the CDR3 is TGTGCCAGCAGTTTTCGCCGGGGCAGGGGGGAAGAGACCCAGTACTTC. Filled out from reference TRBV28 and TRBJ2-5, the complete variable domain reads DVKVTQSSRYLVKRTGEKVFLECVQDMDHENMFWYRQDPGLGLRLIYFSYDVKMKEKGDIPEGYSVSREKKERFSLILESASTNQTSMYLCASSFRRGRGEETQYFGPGTRLLVL.

The chain is built from TRBV19 and TRBJ2-1; 10 nucleotides match TRBD2. CDR1 and CDR2 from the germline V gene are LNHDA and SQIVND (reference sequence). The CDR3 sequence is 16 residues long. J lost 8 bases, V lost 9 bases, and 16 bases had no gene match. CDR3 in amino acids: CASSGWLAGVSDEQFF. DNA for the CDR3: TGTGCCAGCAGCGGGTGGCTAGCGGGAGTAAGCGATGAGCAGTTCTTC.

V and J are TRBV11-3 and TRBJ2-3; unclear D gene. The CDR3 spans 12 residues. Germline assignment: CDR1 SGHNT and CDR2 YENEEA. Deletions cut 4 bases from V and 5 bases from J, with 7 bases between. CDR3 loop: CASSSKQDTQYF. In DNA form, the CDR3 reads TGTGCCAGCAGCTCCAAGCAAGATACGCAGTATTTT.

The chain couples TRBV13 to TRBJ2-7, with 8 bases identical to TRBD2. Per germline, CDR1 PRHDT and CDR2 FYEKMQ (reference sequence). The CDR3 covers 15 residues. After removal of 4 bases from V and 5 bases from J, the junction contained 10 bases not matched to a gene. The CDR3 DNA reads as TGTGCCAGCAGCTCCCGGGGGGGGGCTGTAAACGAGCAGTACTTC. Amino acids: CASSSRGGAVNEQYF.

The chain is built from TRBV28 and TRBJ1-3; 8 bases match TRBD1. V trimming: 3 bases; J trimming: 7 bases; junction bases outside the gene matches: 5. Germline V gene sequence: CDR1 MDHEN, CDR2 SYDVKM. The CDR3 loop spans 14 amino acids. This CDR3 reads CASSLTGDGNTIYF. CDR3 nucleotides: TGTGCCAGCAGTTTGACAGGGGACGGGAACACCATATATTTT.

CDR3 loop: CASSLSAGLTLSEQYF. DNA for the CDR3: TGTGCCAGCAGTTTATCAGCGGGACTAACCCTCTCCGAGCAGTACTTC. This chain joins TRBV27 and TRBJ2-7; 7 positions match TRBD2. This CDR3 has 16 amino acids. Germline CDR1 reads MNHEY; CDR2 reads SMNVEV (reference sequence). V trimming: 0 bases; J trimming: 6 bases; junction bases outside the gene matches: 11.

The chain carries TRBV7-3 and TRBJ1-1; D is ambiguous. V was clipped by 5 bases and J by 4 bases, with 23 bases between them. The CDR3 covers 17 residues. CDR1 is SGHTA, CDR2 FQGTGA, per germline. CDR3 protein: CASSPSGSWERSTEAFF. The CDR3 DNA follows: TGTGCCAGCAGCCCCAGCGGATCGTGGGAAAGGTCCACTGAAGCTTTCTTT.

V usage is TRBV28 and J usage is TRBJ2-3, with D perhaps being TRBD1 or TRBD2 (6 bases each). This CDR3 region has 14 residues. Germline assignment: CDR1 MDHEN and CDR2 SYDVKM. V lost 6 bases and J 4 bases, leaving 14 bases between the germline ends. CDR3 sequence reads: CASRGAPGADTQYF. DNA of the CDR3: TGTGCCAGCAGGGGGGCCCCGGGGGCAGATACGCAGTATTTT.

On this clone itself: Compared with germline, one end of the junction differs, possibly owing to a read error. The chain has TRBV27 and TRBJ2-3, with D possibly being TRBD2 (6 bases). The CDR3 has 17 residues. Germline V gene lookup returns CDR1 MNHEY and CDR2 SMNVEV (reference sequence). The CDR3: CASSLSWGVLGTDTQYF. Here the CDR3 DNA reads TGTGCCAGCAGCTTATCCTGGGGGGTCCTAGGCACAGATACGCAGTATTTT.